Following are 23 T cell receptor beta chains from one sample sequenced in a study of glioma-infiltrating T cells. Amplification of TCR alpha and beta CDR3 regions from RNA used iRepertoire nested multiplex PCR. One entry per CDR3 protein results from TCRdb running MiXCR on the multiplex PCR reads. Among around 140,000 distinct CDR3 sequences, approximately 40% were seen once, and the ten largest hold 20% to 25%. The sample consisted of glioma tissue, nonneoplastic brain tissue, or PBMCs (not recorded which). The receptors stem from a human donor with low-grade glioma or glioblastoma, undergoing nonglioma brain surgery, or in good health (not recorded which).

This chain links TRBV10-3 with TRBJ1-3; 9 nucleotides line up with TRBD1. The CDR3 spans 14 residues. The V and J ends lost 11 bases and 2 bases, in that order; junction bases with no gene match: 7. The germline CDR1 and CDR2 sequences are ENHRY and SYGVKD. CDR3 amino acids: CAASGTGTGNTIYF. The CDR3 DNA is TGTGCCGCCTCCGGGACAGGGACTGGAAACACCATATATTTT.

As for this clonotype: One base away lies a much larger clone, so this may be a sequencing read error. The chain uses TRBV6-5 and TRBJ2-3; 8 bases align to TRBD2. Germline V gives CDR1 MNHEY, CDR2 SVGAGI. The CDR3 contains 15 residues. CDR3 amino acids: CASSYSGGAGDKQYF. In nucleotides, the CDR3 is TGTGCCAGCAGTTACTCCGGGGGGGCCGGAGATAAGCAGTATTTT.

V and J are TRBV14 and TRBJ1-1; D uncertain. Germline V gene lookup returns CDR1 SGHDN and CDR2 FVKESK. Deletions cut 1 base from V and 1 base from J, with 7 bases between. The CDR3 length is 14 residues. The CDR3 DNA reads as TGTGCCAGCAGCCAAGGTTGGAGGAACACTGAAGCTTTCTTT. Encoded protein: CASSQGWRNTEAFF.

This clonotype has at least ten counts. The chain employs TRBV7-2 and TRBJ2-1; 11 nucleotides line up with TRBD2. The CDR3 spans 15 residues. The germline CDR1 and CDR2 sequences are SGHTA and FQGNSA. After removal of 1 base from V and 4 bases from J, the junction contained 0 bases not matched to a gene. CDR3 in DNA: TGTGCCAGCAGCTTAGGACTAGCGGGGTACAATGAGCAGTTCTTC. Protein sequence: CASSLGLAGYNEQFF. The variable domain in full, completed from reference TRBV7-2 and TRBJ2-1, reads GAGVSQSPSNKVTEKGKDVELRCDPISGHTALYWYRQSLGQGLEFLIYFQGNSAPDKSGLPSDRFSAERTGGSVSTLTIQRTQQEDSAVYLCASSLGLAGYNEQFFGPGTRLTVL.

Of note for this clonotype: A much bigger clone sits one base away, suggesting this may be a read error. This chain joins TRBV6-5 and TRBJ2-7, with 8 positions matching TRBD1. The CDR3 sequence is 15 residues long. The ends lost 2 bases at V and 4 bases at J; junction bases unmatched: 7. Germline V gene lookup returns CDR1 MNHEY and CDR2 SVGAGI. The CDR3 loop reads CASSYRITGGYEQYF. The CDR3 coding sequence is TGTGCCAGCAGTTACAGGATAACAGGGGGATACGAGCAGTACTTC.

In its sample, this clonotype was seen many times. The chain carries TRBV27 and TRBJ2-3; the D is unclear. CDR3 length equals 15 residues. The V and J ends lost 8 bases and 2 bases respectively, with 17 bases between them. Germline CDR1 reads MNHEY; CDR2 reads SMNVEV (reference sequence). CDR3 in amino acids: CASCNRGTLTDTQYF. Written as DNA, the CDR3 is TGTGCCAGCTGCAATCGTGGCACCCTCACAGATACGCAGTATTTT.

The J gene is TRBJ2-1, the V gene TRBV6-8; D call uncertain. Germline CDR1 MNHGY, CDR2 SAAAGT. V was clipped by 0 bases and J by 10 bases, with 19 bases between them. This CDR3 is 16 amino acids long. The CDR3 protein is CASSYSTHTGSYEQFF. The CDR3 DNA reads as TGTGCCAGCAGTTACTCTACCCACACCGGCAGCTACGAGCAGTTCTTC.

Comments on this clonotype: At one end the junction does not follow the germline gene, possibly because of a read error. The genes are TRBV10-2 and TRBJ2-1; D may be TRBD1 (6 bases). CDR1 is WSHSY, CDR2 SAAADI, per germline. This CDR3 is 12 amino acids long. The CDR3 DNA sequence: TGCGCCAGCAGTAAGTCGGGACACCAGCAGTTCTTC. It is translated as CASSKSGHQQFF.

The CDR3 here is CASTLIKETQYF. The CDR3 nucleotides are TGTGCCAGCACCTTGATTAAAGAGACCCAGTACTTC. The rearrangement links TRBV7-2 to TRBJ2-5; no firm D call. CDR1 SGHTA and CDR2 FQGNSA come from the germline V gene. The CDR3 extends over 12 amino acids. V lost 7 bases to trimming and J lost 3 bases, with 9 bases between them.

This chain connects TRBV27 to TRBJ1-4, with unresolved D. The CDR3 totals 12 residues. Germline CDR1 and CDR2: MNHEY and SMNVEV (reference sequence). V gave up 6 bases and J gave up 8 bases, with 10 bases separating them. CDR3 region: CASSQTREKLFF. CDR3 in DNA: TGTGCCAGCAGCCAGACCCGAGAAAAACTGTTTTTT.

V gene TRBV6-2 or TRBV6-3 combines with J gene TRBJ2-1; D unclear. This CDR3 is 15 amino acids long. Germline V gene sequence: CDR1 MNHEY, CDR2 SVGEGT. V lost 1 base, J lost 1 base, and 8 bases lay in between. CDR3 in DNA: TGTGCCAGCAGTTACTATGGCCGATCCTACAATGAGCAGTTCTTC. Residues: CASSYYGRSYNEQFF.

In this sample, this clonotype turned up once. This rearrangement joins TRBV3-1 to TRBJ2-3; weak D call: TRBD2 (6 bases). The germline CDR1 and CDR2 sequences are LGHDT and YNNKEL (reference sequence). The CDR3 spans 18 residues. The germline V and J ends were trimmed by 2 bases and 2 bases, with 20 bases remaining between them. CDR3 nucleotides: TGTGCCAGCAGCCAACAAAGAGCGGAGCGGGCCTACACAGATACGCAGTATTTT. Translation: CASSQQRAERAYTDTQYF.

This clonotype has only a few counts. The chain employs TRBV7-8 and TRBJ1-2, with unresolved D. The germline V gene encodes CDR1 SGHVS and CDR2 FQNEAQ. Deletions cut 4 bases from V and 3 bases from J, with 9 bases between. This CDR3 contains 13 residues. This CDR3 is CASSSTDDYGYTF. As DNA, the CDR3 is TGTGCCAGCAGCTCCACAGACGACTATGGCTACACCTTC.

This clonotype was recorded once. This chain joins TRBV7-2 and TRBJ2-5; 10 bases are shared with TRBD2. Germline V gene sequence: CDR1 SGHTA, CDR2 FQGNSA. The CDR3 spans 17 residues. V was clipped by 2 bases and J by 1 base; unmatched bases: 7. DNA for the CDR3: TGTGCCAGCAGCTTATCGGGTTCTAGCGGGGGCCAAGAGACCCAGTACTTC. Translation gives CASSLSGSSGGQETQYF.

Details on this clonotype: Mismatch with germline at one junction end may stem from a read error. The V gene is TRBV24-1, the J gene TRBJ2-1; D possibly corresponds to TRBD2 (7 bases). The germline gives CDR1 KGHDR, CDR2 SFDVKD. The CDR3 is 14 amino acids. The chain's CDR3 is CAISEQRGGDEQFF. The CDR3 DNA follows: TGTGCCATCAGTGAACAGAGGGGGGGCGATGAGCAGTTCTTC.

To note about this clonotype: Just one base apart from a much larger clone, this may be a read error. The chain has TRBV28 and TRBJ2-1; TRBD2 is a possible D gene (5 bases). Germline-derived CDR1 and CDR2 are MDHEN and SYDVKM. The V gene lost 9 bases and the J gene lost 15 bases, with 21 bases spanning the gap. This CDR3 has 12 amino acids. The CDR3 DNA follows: TGTGCCAGGAGTCTCAATCGACTAAGTCCGTTCTTC. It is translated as CARSLNRLSPFF.

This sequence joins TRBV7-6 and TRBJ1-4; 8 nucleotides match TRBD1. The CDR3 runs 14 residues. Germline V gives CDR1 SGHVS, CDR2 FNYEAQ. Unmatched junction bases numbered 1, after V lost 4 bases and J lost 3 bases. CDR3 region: CASSSDRANEKLFF. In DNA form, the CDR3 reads TGTGCCAGCAGCTCGGACAGGGCTAATGAAAAACTGTTTTTT. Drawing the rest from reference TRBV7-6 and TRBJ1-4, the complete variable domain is GAGVSQSPRYKVTKRGQDVALRCDPISGHVSLYWYRQALGQGPEFLTYFNYEAQQDKSGLPNDRFSAERPEGSISTLTIQRTEQRDSAMYRCASSSDRANEKLFFGSGTQLSVL.

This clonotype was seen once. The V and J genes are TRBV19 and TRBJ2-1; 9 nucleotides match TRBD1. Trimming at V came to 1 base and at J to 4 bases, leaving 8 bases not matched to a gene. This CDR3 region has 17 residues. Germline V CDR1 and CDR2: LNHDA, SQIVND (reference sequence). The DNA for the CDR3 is TGTGCCAGTAGTATAGGTTCGGGGACAGGGTGGTACAATGAGCAGTTCTTC. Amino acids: CASSIGSGTGWYNEQFF.

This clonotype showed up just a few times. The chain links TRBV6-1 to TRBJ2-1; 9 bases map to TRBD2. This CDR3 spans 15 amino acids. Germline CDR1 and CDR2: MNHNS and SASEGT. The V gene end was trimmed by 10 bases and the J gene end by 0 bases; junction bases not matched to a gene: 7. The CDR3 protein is CATRAGGSSYNEQFF. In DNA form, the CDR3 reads TGTGCCACCCGAGCGGGAGGAAGCTCCTACAATGAGCAGTTCTTC.

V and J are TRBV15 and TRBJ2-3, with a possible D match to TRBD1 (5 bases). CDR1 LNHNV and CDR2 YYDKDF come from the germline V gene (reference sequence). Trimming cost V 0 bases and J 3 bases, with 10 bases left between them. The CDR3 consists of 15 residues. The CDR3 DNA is TGTGCCACCAGCAGAGACAGGGCCCGGACAGATACGCAGTATTTT. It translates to CATSRDRARTDTQYF.

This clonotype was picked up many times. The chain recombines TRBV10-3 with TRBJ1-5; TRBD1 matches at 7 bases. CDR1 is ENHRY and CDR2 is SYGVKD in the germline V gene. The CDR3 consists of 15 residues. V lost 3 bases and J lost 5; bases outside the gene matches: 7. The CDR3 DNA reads TGTGCCATCAGTGAAAAGGGGGCGGTAGATCAGCCCCAGCATTTT. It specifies CAISEKGAVDQPQHF.

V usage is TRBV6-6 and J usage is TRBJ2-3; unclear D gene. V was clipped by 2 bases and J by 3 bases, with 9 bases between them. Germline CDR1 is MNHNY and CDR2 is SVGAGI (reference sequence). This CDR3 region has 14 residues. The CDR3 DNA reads TGTGCCAGCAGTTACAGTCAATGGACAGATACGCAGTATTTT. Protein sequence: CASSYSQWTDTQYF.

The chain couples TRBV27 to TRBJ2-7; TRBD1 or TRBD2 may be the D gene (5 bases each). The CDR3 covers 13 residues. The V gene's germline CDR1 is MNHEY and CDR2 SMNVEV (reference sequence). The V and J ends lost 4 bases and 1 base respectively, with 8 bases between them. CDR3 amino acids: CASSSGTSYEQYF. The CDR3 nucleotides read TGTGCCAGCAGTTCCGGGACGTCCTACGAGCAGTACTTC.